This T cell receptor (beta chain) was sequenced during a study of technical replicates of blood from a handful of donors. Germline CDR1 reads MNHEY; CDR2 reads SVGAGI. CDR3 length: 12 amino acids. Trimming took off 2 bases at V and 6 bases at J, with 8 bases between the two ends. Sequenced by immunoSEQ multiplex PCR; TCRdb stores in-frame clones only, minus some. The sample lists 70,000 to 95,000 clones; around 97% were seen once. Specimen: T cells isolated from PBMCs. The origin of this receptor is a human donor in good health. J is TRBJ2-7 and V is TRBV6-5, with D unclear. The CDR3 spells CASSYQSGEQYF. Here the CDR3 DNA reads TGTGCCAGCAGTTACCAGTCTGGCGAGCAGTACTTC.